These 19 T cell receptor beta chains originate from one sample sequenced in a study of cytomegalovirus exposure and HLA in healthy donors. Both 60 Vbeta primers and 13 Jbeta primers went into the PCR. Measured with immunoSEQ multiplex PCR; TCRdb has only the in-frame clones, and not every one. The data show about 190,000 clones, roughly three quarters seen once. Sequencing was performed on PBMCs. The source is a woman under 30 in good health and CMV-seronegative.

The V gene is TRBV7-2, the J gene TRBJ2-2; the D gene is possibly TRBD2 (5 bases). CDR3 size: 13 residues. Germline CDR1 is SGHTA and CDR2 is FQGNSA. Trimming cost V 6 bases and J 5 bases, with 10 bases left between them. CDR3 loop: CASRPGGTGELFF. The CDR3 DNA reads as TGTGCCAGCAGGCCCGGAGGTACCGGGGAGCTGTTTTTT.

The chain uses TRBV6-1 and TRBJ2-6, with D tentatively TRBD1 (6 bases). The CDR3 has 15 residues. V was clipped by 2 bases and J by 2 bases, with 7 bases between them. Germline V gene data show CDR1 as MNHNS and CDR2 as SASEGT. CDR3 amino acids: CASSERGTGANVLTF. As DNA, the CDR3 is TGTGCCAGCAGTGAAAGGGGGACTGGGGCCAACGTCCTGACTTTC.

The chain is built from TRBV6-4 and TRBJ2-6, with D maybe TRBD2 (5 bases). The V gene's germline CDR1 is MRHNA and CDR2 SNTAGT. CDR3 size: 21 residues. Trimming removed 0 bases from V and 3 bases from J, with 24 bases in between. The CDR3 DNA follows: TGTGCCAGCAGTGACTCGAAGCTCCGGGGATTTTTTCGATGTGGGGCCAACGTCCTGACTTTC. Residues: CASSDSKLRGFFRCGANVLTF.

The rearrangement joins TRBV2 to TRBJ2-7; TRBD1 matches 8 bases. V trimming: 5 bases; J trimming: 6 bases; junction bases outside the gene matches: 3. The CDR3 loop spans 12 amino acids. Per germline, CDR1 SNHLY and CDR2 FYNNEI. The CDR3 DNA reads as TGTGCCAGCAGTCGGACAGGGCGCGAGCAGTACTTC. Translating it yields CASSRTGREQYF.

This clone showed up just once. The gene calls are TRBV7-3 and TRBJ2-3; TRBD2 matches 8 bases. CDR1 and CDR2 from the germline V gene are SGHTA and FQGTGA. V trimming: 6 bases; J trimming: 2 bases; junction bases outside the gene matches: 13. CDR3 size: 17 residues. The CDR3 DNA sequence: TGTGCCAGCAGATCAACGGGATTTAGCGGGGTCACAGATACGCAGTATTTT. It translates to CASRSTGFSGVTDTQYF.

V gene TRBV5-1 combines with J gene TRBJ1-1; D gene ambiguous. The germline CDR1 and CDR2 sequences are SGHRS and YFSETQ. Deletions cut 0 bases from V and 0 bases from J, with 21 bases between. The length of the CDR3 is 19 residues. In nucleotides, the CDR3 is TGCGCCAGCAGCTTGGACAGCTTATCGAGATCTAACATGAACACTGAAGCTTTCTTT. Translating gives CASSLDSLSRSNMNTEAFF.

In its sample, this clone was seen a few times. V is TRBV13 and J is TRBJ2-5; D uncertain. In germline, CDR1 is PRHDT, CDR2 FYEKMQ (reference sequence). This CDR3 has 15 amino acids. Deletions cut 0 bases from V and 0 bases from J, with 8 bases between. This CDR3 reads CASSLGDLNQETQYF. In nucleotides, the CDR3 is TGTGCCAGCAGCTTAGGCGACTTAAACCAAGAGACCCAGTACTTC.

This clone occurred a few times. V and J are TRBV7-6 and TRBJ2-2; 8 bases map to TRBD1. The CDR3 sequence is 16 residues long. CDR1 SGHVS and CDR2 FNYEAQ come from the germline V gene. J was trimmed by 7 bases and V by 1 base; bases with no gene match: 8. The CDR3 region is CASSLGQGALIGELFF. DNA for the CDR3: TGTGCCAGCAGCTTAGGTCAGGGGGCGCTTATCGGGGAGCTGTTTTTT.

The V and J genes are TRBV15 and TRBJ2-3; tentative D call: TRBD2 (6 bases). Trimming took off 3 bases at V and 2 bases at J, with 12 bases between the two ends. Germline loops: CDR1 LNHNV, CDR2 YYDKDF (reference sequence). The CDR3 covers 15 residues. The CDR3 loop is CATSSGDSPTDTQYF. The DNA of the CDR3 is TGTGCCACCAGCAGTGGGGACTCTCCCACAGATACGCAGTATTTT.

The rearrangement joins TRBV5-1 to TRBJ2-2; a weak D match, TRBD1 (6 bases). CDR1 is SGHRS, CDR2 YFSETQ, per germline. There are 15 residues in the CDR3. V was clipped by 0 bases and J by 3 bases, with 9 bases between them. The CDR3 DNA reads as TGCGCCAGCAGCTTGGAAGGGGGATACACCGGGGAGCTGTTTTTT. As protein: CASSLEGGYTGELFF. Together with reference TRBV5-1 and TRBJ2-2, the CDR3 gives the full variable domain: KAGVTQTPRYLIKTRGQQVTLSCSPISGHRSVSWYQQTPGQGLQFLFEYFSETQRNKGNFPGRFSGRQFSNSRSEMNVSTLELGDSALYLCASSLEGGYTGELFFGEGSRLTVL.

The V call is TRBV21-1, the J call TRBJ1-1; TRBD1 is the table's D call, not checked against the DNA. TRBV21-1 constitutes a pseudogene. The length of the CDR3 is 16 residues. The CDR3, as DNA: TGTGCCAGCAGCCCCCCCAGGGGGCTGGCGAACACTGAAGCTTTCTTT. Its translation is CASSPPRGLANTEAFF.

CDR3 amino acids: CASSQAKDRTNSPLHF. As DNA, the CDR3 is TGTGCCAGCAGTCAAGCCAAGGACAGGACCAATTCACCCCTCCACTTT. The V gene is TRBV11-2, the J gene TRBJ1-6; 7 bases map to TRBD1. Unmatched junction bases numbered 12, after V lost 6 bases and J lost 7 bases. Germline CDR1 reads SGHAT; CDR2 reads FQNNGV. CDR3 length: 16 amino acids.

CDR3 sequence reads: CASSIGLAAFGETQYF. The CDR3, as DNA: TGTGCCAGCAGTATTGGACTAGCGGCCTTTGGGGAGACCCAGTACTTC. The rearrangement uses TRBV28 and TRBJ2-5, with 10 bases identical to TRBD2. Germline V gene sequence: CDR1 MDHEN, CDR2 SYDVKM. The length of the CDR3 is 16 residues. J was trimmed by 5 bases and V by 5 bases; bases with no gene match: 11.

V usage is TRBV29-1 and J usage is TRBJ2-5, with 12 nucleotides matching TRBD1. The closer fit of TRBJ2-7 to the DNA end suggests the J call may be wrong. Germline V gives CDR1 SQVTM, CDR2 ANQGSEA. The CDR3 is 13 residues long. Written as DNA, the CDR3 is TGCAGCGTTGGGGACAGGGGGCTTTACGAGCAGTACTTC. Translated: CSVGDRGLYEQYF.

This sequence joins TRBV6-6 and TRBJ1-6, with TRBD1 matching over 7 bases. V lost 2 bases to trimming and J lost 10 bases; unmatched junction nucleotides: 11. This CDR3 has 16 amino acids. CDR1 is MNHNY, CDR2 SVGAGI, per germline (reference sequence). The CDR3 sequence: CASSYTTGKIGSPLHF. The CDR3 region has the DNA TGTGCCAGCAGTTACACGACAGGGAAGATTGGGTCACCCCTCCACTTT.

The chain is built from TRBV9 and TRBJ2-7, with 7 positions matching TRBD2. CDR3 size: 15 residues. V lost 4 bases and J lost 2; bases outside the gene matches: 9. The V gene's germline CDR1 is SGDLS and CDR2 YYNGEE. The CDR3 loop is CASSPGMGGTYEQYF. The DNA for the CDR3 is TGTGCCAGCAGCCCCGGGATGGGGGGGACCTACGAGCAGTACTTC.

The V and J genes are TRBV14 and TRBJ1-1; D call uncertain. Per the germline V gene, CDR1 is SGHDN and CDR2 is FVKESK. This CDR3 spans 13 amino acids. Trimming pared 1 base from V and 6 bases from J, leaving 9 bases between. CDR3 amino acids: CASSQVTGAEAFF. CDR3 coding DNA: TGTGCCAGCAGCCAAGTTACCGGTGCTGAAGCTTTCTTT.

CDR3 protein: CASRGDIYEQYF. In DNA, the CDR3 is TGTGCCAGCAGGGGGGACATCTACGAGCAGTACTTC. The chain couples TRBV6-1 to TRBJ2-7, with D possibly being TRBD1 (6 bases). V was clipped by 6 bases and J by 3 bases, with 9 bases between them. This CDR3 is 12 amino acids long. Per the germline V gene, CDR1 is MNHNS and CDR2 is SASEGT.

This clone is a singleton in its sample. The rearrangement joins TRBV6-1 to TRBJ2-3; 8 nucleotides agree with TRBD2. This CDR3 has 14 residues. Unmatched junction bases numbered 2, after V lost 4 bases and J lost 2 bases. Germline CDR1 MNHNS, CDR2 SASEGT. CDR3 amino acids: CASSAGGATDTQYF. Written as DNA, the CDR3 is TGTGCCAGCAGTGCGGGGGGGGCCACAGATACGCAGTATTTT.